Listed below are T cell receptor beta chains from one sample, sequenced in a study of cytomegalovirus exposure and HLA in healthy donors. Measured with immunoSEQ multiplex PCR; TCRdb has only the in-frame clones, and not every one. The sample contains about 110,000 clones, around 82% of which appear only once. The specimen was PBMCs. The receptors were gathered from a woman younger than 30 in good health and CMV-seronegative. The CDR3 runs from the conserved cysteine through the conserved F or W. A D gene is named only where the DNA matches it firmly. Where a row states a size, it is once, few, many or the class of an expanded clone; other rows omit it.

CDR3: CASSPRTSGGVTDTQYF
DNA: TGTGCCAGCAGCCCCCGGACTAGCGGGGGGGTCACAGATACGCAGTATTTT
V: TRBV9
J: TRBJ2-3
size: NA
D: TRBD2

CDR3: CASSLDQPSGYEQYF
DNA: TGTGCCAGCAGCTTGGATCAGCCTAGCGGCTACGAGCAGTACTTC
V: TRBV5-5
J: TRBJ2-7
size: NA
D: TRBD2

CDR3: CASSGVQGGNTIYF
DNA: TGTGCCAGCAGTGGGGTCCAGGGTGGAAACACCATATATTTT
V: TRBV6-1
J: TRBJ1-3
size: NA
D: NA

CDR3: CASSSIQGIGTEAFF
DNA: TGTGCCAGCAGCTCAATACAGGGAATAGGCACTGAAGCTTTCTTT
V: TRBV11-2
J: TRBJ1-1
size: NA
D: NA

CDR3: CASSDLWTDNGGYEQYF
DNA: TGTGCCAGCAGTGATCTGTGGACGGATAACGGGGGCTACGAGCAGTACTTC
V: TRBV6-1
J: TRBJ2-7
size: NA
D: NA

CDR3: CASTNTRSYNEQFF
DNA: TGTGCCAGCACCAACACCCGCTCCTACAATGAGCAGTTCTTC
V: TRBV7-9
J: TRBJ2-1
size: NA
D: NA

CDR3: CSARDKYEQYF
DNA: TGCAGTGCCAGGGACAAATACGAGCAGTACTTC
V: TRBV20-1
J: TRBJ2-7
size: NA
D: NA

CDR3: CASSWDTGLGRGYTF
DNA: TGTGCCAGCAGCTGGGACACGGGCTTGGGGCGGGGCTACACCTTC
V: TRBV5-5
J: TRBJ1-2
size: NA
D: NA

CDR3: CASSSFLAGSTDTQYF
DNA: TGTGCCAGCAGTTCATTTCTTGCGGGGAGCACAGATACGCAGTATTTT
V: TRBV27
J: TRBJ2-3
size: once
D: NA

CDR3: CASSFQGAGEKLFF
DNA: TGTGCCAGCAGTTTCCAGGGGGCAGGGGAAAAACTGTTTTTT
V: TRBV27
J: TRBJ1-4
size: NA
D: TRBD1

CDR3: CASSVGGSDEQYF
DNA: TGTGCCAGCAGCGTAGGAGGTAGCGACGAGCAGTACTTC
V: TRBV9
J: TRBJ2-7
size: NA
D: NA

CDR3: CAWSVYSPMNTEAFF
DNA: TGTGCCTGGAGTGTATACAGCCCCATGAACACTGAAGCTTTCTTT
V: TRBV30
J: TRBJ1-1
size: NA
D: NA